One and the same sample provided the 27 T cell receptor beta chains below, sequenced in a study of glioma-infiltrating T cells after dendritic cell vaccination. Assay: immunoSEQ multiplex PCR; the TCRdb copy retains only in-frame clones and omits some. The repertoire holds roughly 100,000 clones, with 80% to 90% as singletons. The specimen comprised blood, sampled before dendritic cell vaccination. The origin of the receptors is a human donor with glioblastoma.

The chain combines TRBV19 with TRBJ2-1; D perhaps matches TRBD2 (6 bases). CDR3 length: 15 residues. Germline V gene sequence: CDR1 LNHDA, CDR2 SQIVND (reference sequence). V was clipped by 5 bases and J by 0 bases, with 11 bases between them. The CDR3 is CASSDSGSSYNEQFF. CDR3 bases: TGTGCCAGTAGTGACTCCGGGAGCTCCTACAATGAGCAGTTCTTC.

J is TRBJ1-5 and V is TRBV4-1; TRBD1 is a possible D gene (6 bases). V shed 5 bases and J shed 2 bases, with 16 bases lying between them. The CDR3 consists of 16 residues. CDR1 and CDR2 (germline): MGHRA, YSYEKL. The CDR3 reads CASSEQGFSGNQPQHF. The DNA of the CDR3 is TGCGCCAGCAGCGAACAGGGTTTTTCGGGCAATCAGCCCCAGCATTTT.

The chain joins TRBV11-3 to TRBJ2-7; the D gene is possibly TRBD1 (6 bases). V dropped 6 bases and J dropped 0 bases, with 15 bases sitting between them. The CDR3 extends over 15 amino acids. Germline V gene lookup returns CDR1 SGHNT and CDR2 YENEEA. The CDR3 DNA is TGTGCCAGCAGGCCAGGGGCCCCGAGCTCCTACGAGCAGTACTTC. The encoded protein is CASRPGAPSSYEQYF.

This chain connects TRBV5-4 to TRBJ2-5, with TRBD2 matching over 9 bases. The V segment lost 1 base and the J segment 6 bases; nucleotides outside the gene matches: 7. Germline V gene lookup returns CDR1 SGHNT and CDR2 YYREEE (reference sequence). The CDR3 covers 15 residues. The CDR3 coding sequence is TGTGCCAGCAGCTTGTTGCTAGCGGGGATAAAGACCCAGTACTTC. Protein: CASSLLLAGIKTQYF.

This chain links TRBV4-1 with TRBJ1-6; TRBD1 might be the D (5 bases). The V end lost 1 base, the J end lost 11 bases, and 18 bases lay between the germline ends. The CDR3 covers 16 residues. Germline assignment: CDR1 MGHRA and CDR2 YSYEKL. The CDR3 spells CASSQATQVYSAPLHF. CDR3 DNA sequence: TGCGCCAGCAGCCAAGCAACACAGGTTTATTCTGCACCCCTCCACTTT.

This chain connects TRBV5-4 to TRBJ2-2; D ambiguous. V was cut by 0 bases and J by 2 bases, with 5 bases left in between. Germline V gene sequence: CDR1 SGHNT, CDR2 YYREEE (reference sequence). This CDR3 has 14 amino acids. The CDR3, as DNA: TGTGCCAGCAGCTTGGAGCCTAACACCGGGGAGCTGTTTTTT. Translating it yields CASSLEPNTGELFF.

V is TRBV7-2 and J is TRBJ2-1; 9 nucleotides match TRBD1. Germline-derived CDR1 and CDR2 are SGHTA and FQGNSA. CDR3 size: 16 residues. Unmatched junction bases numbered 3, after V lost 0 bases and J lost 3 bases. CDR3 loop: CASSLAPGQGYNEQFF. The CDR3 nucleotides read TGTGCCAGCAGCTTAGCGCCGGGACAGGGCTACAATGAGCAGTTCTTC.

The CDR3 spells CASSFETGINTGELFF. CDR3 coding DNA: TGCGCCAGCAGCTTCGAAACAGGGATCAACACCGGGGAGCTGTTTTTT. V is TRBV5-1 and J is TRBJ2-2, with a weak D call TRBD1 (6 bases). V shed 2 bases and J shed 2 bases, with 13 bases lying between them. Germline assignment: CDR1 SGHRS and CDR2 YFSETQ. CDR3 length equals 16 residues.

This chain joins TRBV11-3 and TRBJ2-1; TRBD1 matches at 10 bases. Germline V gene data show CDR1 as SGHNT and CDR2 as YENEEA. This CDR3 spans 15 amino acids. J was trimmed by 6 bases and V by 4 bases; bases with no gene match: 6. The CDR3 nucleotides are TGTGCCAGCAGCTCCCAGGGGGACAGGGGCAATGAGCAGTTCTTC. It codes for CASSSQGDRGNEQFF.

This sequence joins TRBV7-8 and TRBJ1-2; maybe TRBD1 (6 bases). This CDR3 is built from 15 residues. The germline V gene encodes CDR1 SGHVS and CDR2 FQNEAQ. Trimming removed 0 bases at V and 4 bases at J, with 12 bases between. For the CDR3, the DNA is TGTGCCAGCAGCTTAGCGGGGGGGGGCCTCTATGGCTACACCTTC. Translating gives CASSLAGGGLYGYTF.

This rearrangement joins TRBV4-1 to TRBJ1-5; TRBD1 agrees at 8 bases. Germline trimming cut 3 bases from V and 2 bases from J; bases unmatched to any gene: 6. The CDR3 runs 16 residues. Germline assignment: CDR1 MGHRA and CDR2 YSYEKL. CDR3 protein: CASSHQTDRGNQPQHF. In DNA form, the CDR3 reads TGCGCCAGCAGCCACCAAACGGACAGGGGCAATCAGCCCCAGCATTTT.

V usage is TRBV6-1 and J usage is TRBJ2-1; TRBD2 might be the D (6 bases). Germline V gene sequence: CDR1 MNHNS, CDR2 SASEGT. Deletions cut 6 bases from V and 2 bases from J, with 14 bases between. This CDR3 region has 15 residues. DNA of the CDR3: TGTGCCAGCAGACCCACGAGGGAGGCCTACAATGAGCAGTTCTTC. Its protein is CASRPTREAYNEQFF.

This chain uses TRBV11-2 with TRBJ2-5; 10 bases fit TRBD1. Germline V lookup: CDR1 SGHAT, CDR2 FQNNGV. The CDR3 runs 13 residues. The junction had 4 bases not matched to a gene; V was cut back by 5 bases and J by 7 bases. CDR3 loop: CASSRGQGGTQYF. In nucleotides, the CDR3 is TGTGCCAGCAGCCGCGGACAGGGGGGGACCCAGTACTTC.

The chain recombines TRBV11-2 with TRBJ2-2; possibly TRBD1 for D (5 bases). V was shortened by 5 bases and J by 0 bases, with 13 bases between the two germline ends. This CDR3 has 16 residues. Germline-derived CDR1 and CDR2 are SGHAT and FQNNGV. CDR3 protein: CASSQVKGPNTGELFF. The DNA for the CDR3 is TGTGCCAGCAGCCAAGTGAAGGGGCCGAACACCGGGGAGCTGTTTTTT.

The chain carries TRBV30 and TRBJ1-2; a weak D match, TRBD1 (5 bases). Germline V gene sequence: CDR1 GTSNPN, CDR2 SVGIG (reference sequence). V lost 2 bases to trimming and J lost 8 bases, with 18 bases between them. This CDR3 comprises 14 residues. As DNA, the CDR3 is TGTGCCTGGAGTATCAACCCGACGGGGGAGGGCTACACCTTC. Translating it yields CAWSINPTGEGYTF.

The chain has TRBV5-1 and TRBJ2-2, with 15 bases lining up with TRBD2. The CDR3 is made up of 18 amino acids. Germline-derived CDR1 and CDR2 are SGHRS and YFSETQ. V trimming: 0 bases; J trimming: 3 bases; junction bases outside the gene matches: 3. The CDR3 protein is CASSLAWTSGGDTGELFF. CDR3 sequence (DNA): TGCGCCAGCAGCTTGGCTTGGACTAGCGGGGGGGACACCGGGGAGCTGTTTTTT. Looking up the rest from reference TRBV5-1 and TRBJ2-2 gives the full variable domain: KAGVTQTPRYLIKTRGQQVTLSCSPISGHRSVSWYQQTPGQGLQFLFEYFSETQRNKGNFPGRFSGRQFSNSRSEMNVSTLELGDSALYLCASSLAWTSGGDTGELFFGEGSRLTVL.

The chain joins TRBV4-1 to TRBJ1-3, with no clear D. Trimming removed 1 base at V and 0 bases at J, with 13 bases between. CDR3 length: 17 residues. Germline CDR1 is MGHRA and CDR2 is YSYEKL. The CDR3 sequence: CASSQANLVGSGNTIYF. The DNA for the CDR3 is TGCGCCAGCAGCCAAGCCAACCTAGTCGGCTCTGGAAACACCATATATTTT.

The V call is TRBV5-5, the J call TRBJ2-7; weak D call: TRBD2 (6 bases). This CDR3 is built from 16 residues. The ends were cut back, 4 bases at V and 0 bases at J, with 17 bases in the middle. CDR1 and CDR2 (germline): SGHKS, YYEKEE (reference sequence). In DNA form, the CDR3 reads TGTGCCAGCAGCCAAGAGGCTAGCGCGAGCTCCTACGAGCAGTACTTC. Translated: CASSQEASASSYEQYF.

The count of this clone is one. V and J are TRBV27 and TRBJ2-1, with 10 positions matching TRBD1. There are 15 residues in the CDR3. V lost 2 bases and J lost 8; bases outside the gene matches: 6. The V gene's germline CDR1 is MNHEY and CDR2 SMNVEV (reference sequence). The chain's CDR3 is CASSLQDRGSYEQFF. The CDR3 DNA reads as TGTGCCAGCAGTTTACAGGACAGGGGGTCTTATGAGCAGTTCTTC.

This clone has a single count. The CDR3 sequence is CASSQNPASQLYEQYF. CDR3 nucleotide sequence: TGTGCCAGCTCACAAAACCCAGCGTCCCAGCTTTACGAGCAGTACTTC. This chain links TRBV18 with TRBJ2-7; no firm D call. CDR1 KGHSH and CDR2 LQKENI come from the germline V gene. Trimming left V 4 bases short and J 4 bases short, with 20 bases between. There are 16 residues in the CDR3. The full variable domain, completed using reference TRBV18 and TRBJ2-7, is NAGVMQNPRHLVRRRGQEARLRCSPMKGHSHVYWYRQLPEEGLKFMVYLQKENIIDESGMPKERFSAEFPKEGPSILRIQQVVRGDSAAYFCASSQNPASQLYEQYFGPGTRLTVT.

The V gene is TRBV4-3, the J gene TRBJ1-6; possibly TRBD1 for D (6 bases). CDR3 length equals 15 residues. V shed 4 bases and J shed 7 bases, with 14 bases lying between them. The V gene's germline CDR1 is LGHNA and CDR2 YSLEER. The CDR3 DNA follows: TGCGCCAGCAGCCTGAGTCAGGGGAGAAATTCACCCCTCCACTTT. Its protein is CASSLSQGRNSPLHF.

This chain links TRBV11-2 with TRBJ2-5; 7 nucleotides agree with TRBD2. J lost 5 bases, V lost 1 base, and 4 bases had no gene match. The CDR3 runs to 14 residues. From germline, CDR1 is SGHAT and CDR2 FQNNGV. CDR3: CASSLAGGFETQYF. CDR3 bases: TGTGCCAGCAGCTTAGCGGGGGGATTCGAGACCCAGTACTTC.

The chain combines TRBV2 with TRBJ2-5, with 8 nucleotides matching TRBD1. Germline CDR1 SNHLY, CDR2 FYNNEI. V gave up 10 bases and J gave up 5 bases; unmatched junction bases: 12. The CDR3 has 14 amino acids. The CDR3 DNA follows: TGTGCCATCAGGGCGGACAGGGAATCGGAGACCCAGTACTTC. This sequence encodes CAIRADRESETQYF.

The chain uses TRBV5-4 and TRBJ2-2; D is possibly TRBD2 (5 bases). The CDR3 runs to 14 residues. Germline V CDR1 and CDR2: SGHNT, YYREEE (reference sequence). V gave up 4 bases and J gave up 5 bases, with 12 bases separating them. Here the CDR3 reads CASSQDYETGELFF. CDR3 nucleotides: TGTGCCAGCAGCCAAGACTACGAGACCGGGGAGCTGTTTTTT.

The CDR3 DNA reads as TGTGCCAGCAGCCCCCTGGGCCCTAACTATGGCTACACCTTC. It specifies CASSPLGPNYGYTF. V gene TRBV7-9 combines with J gene TRBJ1-2, with D uncertain. The CDR3 length is 14 residues. Germline V lookup: CDR1 SEHNR, CDR2 FQNEAQ (reference sequence). The germline V and J ends were trimmed by 5 bases and 0 bases, with 10 bases remaining between them.

This clone showed up just a few times. The chain recombines TRBV10-3 with TRBJ1-6; tentative D call: TRBD1 (5 bases). CDR3 length: 15 residues. CDR1 is ENHRY, CDR2 SYGVKD, per germline. Trimming took off 0 bases at V and 10 bases at J, with 13 bases between the two ends. The CDR3 loop is CAISESWTGGSPLHF. CDR3 DNA: TGTGCCATCAGTGAGTCGTGGACGGGGGGATCACCCCTCCACTTT.

This clone was counted a few times. The chain couples TRBV4-1 to TRBJ1-4, with D possibly matching TRBD1 (6 bases). The V gene lost 3 bases and the J gene lost 0 bases, with 14 bases spanning the gap. The germline CDR1 and CDR2 sequences are MGHRA and YSYEKL. This CDR3 is built from 17 residues. The CDR3 DNA reads TGCGCCAGCAGCCACCGGGCCGGGACAACAACTAATGAAAAACTGTTTTTT. The encoded protein is CASSHRAGTTTNEKLFF.